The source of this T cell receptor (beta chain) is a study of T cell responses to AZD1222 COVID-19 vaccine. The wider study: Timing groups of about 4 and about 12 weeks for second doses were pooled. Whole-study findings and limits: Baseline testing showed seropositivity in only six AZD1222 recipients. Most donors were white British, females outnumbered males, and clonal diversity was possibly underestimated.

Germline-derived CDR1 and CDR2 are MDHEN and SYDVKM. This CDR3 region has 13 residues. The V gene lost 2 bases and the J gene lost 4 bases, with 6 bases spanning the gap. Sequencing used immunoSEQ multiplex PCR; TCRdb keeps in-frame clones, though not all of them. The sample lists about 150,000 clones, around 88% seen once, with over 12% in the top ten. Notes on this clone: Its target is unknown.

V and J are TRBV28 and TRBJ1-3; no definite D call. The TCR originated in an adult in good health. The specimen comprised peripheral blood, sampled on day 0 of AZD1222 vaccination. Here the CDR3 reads CASSLHQGNTIYF. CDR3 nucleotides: TGTGCCAGCAGTTTACATCAGGGAAACACCATATATTTT. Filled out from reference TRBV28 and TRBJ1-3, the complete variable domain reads DVKVTQSSRYLVKRTGEKVFLECVQDMDHENMFWYRQDPGLGLRLIYFSYDVKMKEKGDIPEGYSVSREKKERFSLILESASTNQTSMYLCASSLHQGNTIYFGEGSWLTVV.